This TCR beta chain was recovered during a study of cytomegalovirus exposure and HLA in healthy donors listed by TCRdb under 2017. Regarding the study in general: The 666 repertoires of the first cohort and the 120 or so validation repertoires were produced on the same platform, according to a later analysis. The study aimed to test whether signatures of past pathogen exposure could be identified by cataloging public T cell receptors. Besides the first cohort of 666 subjects, a separate validation cohort made up of some 110 different subjects was used. To predict cytomegalovirus infection status, the study combined high-throughput TCR immunosequencing, statistical association of individual TCRs with disease status, and machine learning.

Libraries were made using the immunoSEQ multiplex PCR assay. Per the authors' processing: A statistical classification framework was built for diagnosing cytomegalovirus status from the catalog of TCR beta chain sequences. Here the immuneACCESS table is served through TCRdb, limited to in-frame sequences with V and J called. Missing clones are a known gap in these copies; in checked studies unresolved V genes cover under half, and the rest lacks a known reason. D and trimming were read from the DNA, whereas the V and J calls and clone size are those reported in that table. The sample includes about 63,000 clones, with 95% observed a single time. Jointly, the top ten make up about 6.4% of the sample. From a lookup of the germline V gene (reference sequence), CDR1 and CDR2 are MNHEY and SMNVEV. The V and J ends are trimmed by 8 bases and 0 bases, leaving 17 bases between them. The CDR3 starts with the cysteine, ends with the phenylalanine, and has 16 residues. Only the CDR3 DNA stays, 48 bases, in frame from base 1.

Study-wide findings and limitations: A later analysis had no HLA typing for the validation cohort, so co-occurrence there was scored across all 110 or so repertoires. Subsequent analysis determined that TCRs grouped into clusters in the first cohort also showed a tendency toward co-occurrence across the 120 or so validation repertoires, and 85% to 95% of cluster scores exceeded 0. The authors suggested that the approach could potentially be generalized to other disease states and immunological phenotypes. Most TCR sequences were seen in very few donors, while some public TCRs were found in many individuals. A few of the identified cytomegalovirus-associated TCR beta chains were confirmed in vitro to be specific for cytomegalovirus antigens. The study gave a list of more than 150 TCR beta chains associated with cytomegalovirus. In both the original and validation cohorts, the classifier was reported to diagnose cytomegalovirus status with high specificity and sensitivity.

About this clone: The antigen it binds to is not known. No much larger clone exists at a distance of one base, and base qualities are not known.

Donors formed part of the validation cohort, which comprised about 120 subjects and was distinct from the first cohort of under 800 subjects. The rearranged segments are TRBV27 and TRBJ1-3, and perhaps TRBD1 as D gene, on 5 matching bases. The sequence was obtained from a woman between 18 and 29 years old in good health and CMV-seropositive. The sample comprised PBMCs. The DNA is TGTGCCAGCTCGTGGGGCAGGCCGAGCTCTGGAAACACCATATATTTT. This is translated as CASSWGRPSSGNTIYF.